This section outlines one T cell receptor beta chain sequence together with its context. The data are from a study of shared clonotypes between healthy human individuals. Clones were read by immunoSEQ multiplex PCR, and TCRdb kept only the in-frame ones, dropping some. The sample has over 950,000 clones, about 72% seen once. The source is a man younger than 35 in good health. Some clones in this sample may be carry-over from other donors' samples. Sequenced: memory CD4+ T cells from PBMCs. Indicated subset: CD45RA-negative fraction.

Here the CDR3 reads CASSQEILASYNEQFF. CDR3 DNA sequence: TGTGCCAGCAGCCAAGAGATACTAGCGTCCTACAATGAGCAGTTCTTC. The chain joins TRBV4-2 to TRBJ2-1, with 7 bases aligning to TRBD2. The V gene end was trimmed by 0 bases and the J gene end by 1 base; junction bases not matched to a gene: 3. CDR1 is LGHNA and CDR2 is YNFKEQ in the germline V gene. This CDR3 comprises 16 residues.